This T cell receptor beta chain comes out of a study of blood T cells in healthy people across ages. Study observations and caveats: Measured against age, TCR beta diversity per million T cells decreased in a roughly linear manner. Estimated diversity that came from one million T cells was considered an underestimate.

Then a second PCR, running about 6 to 12 cycles, was carried out with a sample-barcoded 5' primer and a J-beta primer mix. Paired-end reads containing CDR3 totaled no fewer than 3 million for each sample. TCRdb re-analysed the 5' RACE reads in MiXCR, keeping a single row per CDR3 protein. The sample holds about 760,000 distinct CDR3 sequences; approximately 53% are singletons and the top ten take under 30%. Total RNA, at least 5.5 micrograms per sample, came from PBMCs. The CDR3 length is 17 residues. CDR1 and CDR2 (germline): SGHTA, FQGNSA. Trimming cost V 2 bases and J 1 base, with 17 bases left between them. Remarks on this clonotype: Its matching antigen is unknown.

The receptor was derived from a man in his forties in good health. Specimen: blood. The chain links TRBV7-2 to TRBJ1-1; maybe TRBD1 (5 bases). This chain's CDR3 is CASSLRQGGNKNTEAFF. DNA of the CDR3: TGTGCCAGCAGCTTAAGGCAGGGAGGGAATAAGAACACTGAAGCTTTCTTT.